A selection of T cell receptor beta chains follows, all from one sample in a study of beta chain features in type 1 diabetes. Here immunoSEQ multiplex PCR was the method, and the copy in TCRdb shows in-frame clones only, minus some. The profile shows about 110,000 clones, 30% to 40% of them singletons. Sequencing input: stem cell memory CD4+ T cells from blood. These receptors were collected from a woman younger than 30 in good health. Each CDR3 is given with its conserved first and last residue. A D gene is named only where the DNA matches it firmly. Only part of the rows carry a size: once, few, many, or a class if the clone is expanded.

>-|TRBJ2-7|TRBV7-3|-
CASSLPSSGTHTYEQYF
TGTGCCAGCAGCTTACCCTCCTCCGGGACTCACACCTACGAGCAGTACTTC
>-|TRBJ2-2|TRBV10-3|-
CAIGADNTGELFF
TGTGCCATTGGGGCCGATAACACCGGGGAGCTGTTTTTT
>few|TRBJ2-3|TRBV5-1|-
CASSFRGNADTQYF
TGCGCCAGCAGCTTCCGAGGGAACGCAGATACGCAGTATTTT
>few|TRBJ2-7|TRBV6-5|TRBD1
CASNRQGESYEQYF
TGTGCCAGCAACCGACAGGGGGAATCTTACGAGCAGTACTTC
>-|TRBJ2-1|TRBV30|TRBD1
CAWTPGQGTYNEQFF
TGTGCCTGGACCCCCGGACAGGGTACCTACAATGAGCAGTTCTTC
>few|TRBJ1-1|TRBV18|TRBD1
CASSPGRGLMNTEAFF
TGTGCCAGCTCACCTGGCAGGGGGTTAATGAACACTGAAGCTTTCTTT
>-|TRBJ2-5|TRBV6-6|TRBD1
CASSPGQGSYQETQYF
TGTGCCAGCAGTCCGGGACAGGGGTCGTACCAAGAGACCCAGTACTTC
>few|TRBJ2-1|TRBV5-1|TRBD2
CASSGGGLAVLNEQFF
TGCGCCAGCTCCGGAGGGGGACTAGCGGTTCTCAATGAGCAGTTCTTC
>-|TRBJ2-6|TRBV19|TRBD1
CASRDRFVSGANVLTF
TGTGCCAGCCGGGACAGGTTCGTTTCTGGGGCCAACGTCCTGACTTTC
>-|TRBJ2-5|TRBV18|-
CASSLRETQYF
TGTGCCAGCTCACTGCGGGAGACCCAGTACTTC
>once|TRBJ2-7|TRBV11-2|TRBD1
CASSQRQGPGYEQYF
TGTGCCAGCAGTCAACGACAGGGCCCGGGGTACGAGCAGTACTTC
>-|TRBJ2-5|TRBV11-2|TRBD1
CASSFRQGVLETQYF
TGTGCCAGCAGCTTCCGACAGGGGGTATTAGAGACCCAGTACTTC
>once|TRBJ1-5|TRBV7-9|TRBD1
CASTLSGGNQPQHF
TGTGCCAGCACTCTTTCAGGGGGGAATCAGCCCCAGCATTTT
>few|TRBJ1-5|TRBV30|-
CAWSAVGAYNQPQHF
TGTGCCTGGAGTGCTGTGGGGGCCTACAATCAGCCCCAGCATTTT
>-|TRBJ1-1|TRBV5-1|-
CASSLNAVNTEAFF
TGCGCCAGCAGCTTGAACGCGGTGAACACTGAAGCTTTCTTT
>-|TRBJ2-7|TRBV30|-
CAWSVVLVDEQYF
TGTGCCTGGAGTGTTGTCCTCGTTGACGAGCAGTACTTC
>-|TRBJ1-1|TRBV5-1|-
CASSLALGQLTEAFF
TGCGCCAGCAGCTTGGCCCTTGGACAGCTCACTGAAGCTTTCTTT
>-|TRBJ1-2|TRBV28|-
CVVRATVSNGYTF
TGTGTAGTCAGGGCCACCGTTTCGAATGGCTACACCTTC
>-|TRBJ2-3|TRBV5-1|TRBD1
CASSMGQISTDTQYF
TGCGCCAGCAGCATGGGACAGATCTCCACAGATACGCAGTATTTT
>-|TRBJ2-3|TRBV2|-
CASKAGFDTQYF
TGTGCCAGCAAGGCGGGCTTCGATACGCAGTATTTT
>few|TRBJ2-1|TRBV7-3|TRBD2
CASSRGTSGSNEQFF
TGTGCCAGCAGCCGCGGGACTAGCGGGAGCAATGAGCAGTTCTTC
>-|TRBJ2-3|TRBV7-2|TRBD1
CASSFSDRGDTQYF
TGTGCCAGCAGCTTCTCCGACAGGGGAGATACGCAGTATTTT
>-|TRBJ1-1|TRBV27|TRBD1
CASRLATGLYAFF
TGTGCCAGCAGGCTCGCGACAGGGTTGTACGCTTTCTTT
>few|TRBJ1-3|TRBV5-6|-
CASSFVSSSSGNTIYF
TGTGCCAGCAGCTTCGTGTCCTCCTCCTCTGGAAACACCATATATTTT
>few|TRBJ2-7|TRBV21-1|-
CARPLAGFYEQYF
TGTGCCAGGCCCCTAGCGGGGTTCTACGAGCAGTACTTC
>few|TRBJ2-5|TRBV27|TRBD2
CASSSAGTSGTQYF
TGTGCCAGCAGTTCAGCCGGGACTAGCGGGACCCAGTACTTC
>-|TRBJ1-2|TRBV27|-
CASSFRSTGPYGYTF
TGTGCCAGCAGTTTCCGCTCTACAGGACCGTATGGCTACACCTTC
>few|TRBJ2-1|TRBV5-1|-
CASSPVSPPIDREQFF
TGCGCCAGCAGCCCCGTGTCCCCCCCCATTGACAGGGAGCAGTTCTTC
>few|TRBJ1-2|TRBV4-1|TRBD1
CASSQAGQGHGYTF
TGCGCCAGCAGCCAGGCGGGACAGGGGCATGGCTACACCTTC
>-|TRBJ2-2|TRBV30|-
CAWSVSRVLDGPGELFF
TGTGCCTGGAGTGTATCACGGGTCTTAGACGGCCCCGGGGAGCTGTTTTTT
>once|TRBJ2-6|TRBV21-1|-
CASSKGGRRGLDSGANVLTF
TGTGCCAGCAGCAAAGGCGGTCGGAGGGGGCTGGACTCTGGGGCCAACGTCCTGACTTTC
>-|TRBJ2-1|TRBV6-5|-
CATTNRVYNEQFF
TGTGCCACCACGAACAGGGTCTACAATGAGCAGTTCTTC
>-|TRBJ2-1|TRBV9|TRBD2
CASSVEAGGFYNEQFF
TGTGCCAGCAGCGTAGAAGCGGGAGGATTCTACAATGAGCAGTTCTTC
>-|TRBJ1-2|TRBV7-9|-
CASSSPVRGSNYGYTF
TGTGCCAGCAGCTCCCCAGTTAGGGGGTCTAACTATGGCTACACCTTC
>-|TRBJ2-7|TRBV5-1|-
CASSQTAYEQYF
TGCGCCAGCAGTCAGACAGCCTACGAGCAGTACTTC
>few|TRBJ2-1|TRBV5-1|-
CASSLDAIATNEQFF
TGCGCCAGCAGCTTGGACGCAATAGCCACCAATGAGCAGTTCTTC
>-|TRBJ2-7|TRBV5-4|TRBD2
CASSLSGGSSYEQYF
TGTGCCAGCAGCCTCAGCGGGGGGAGCTCCTACGAGCAGTACTTC
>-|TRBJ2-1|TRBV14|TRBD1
CASSPRGPRGLGYNEQFF
TGTGCCAGCAGCCCCCGTGGTCCCAGGGGGTTGGGCTACAATGAGCAGTTCTTC
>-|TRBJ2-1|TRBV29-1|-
CSVRSPGHSYNEQFF
TGCAGCGTCCGATCCCCGGGTCACTCCTACAATGAGCAGTTCTTC